The T cell receptor beta chain under discussion was sequenced for a study of control samples from healthy donors and cancer patients. Germline V gives CDR1 SGHRS, CDR2 YFSETQ. The germline V and J ends were trimmed by 6 bases and 2 bases, with 17 bases remaining between them. The CDR3 contains 15 residues. Clones were read by immunoSEQ multiplex PCR, and TCRdb kept only the in-frame ones, dropping some. The table lists 35,000 to 55,000 clones, around 87% of them singletons. This rearrangement joins TRBV5-1 to TRBJ1-1; weak D call: TRBD1 (5 bases). The sequence was obtained from an older woman with lung cancer. The sequenced sample consisted of PBMCs. CDR3 DNA: TGCGCCAGCACGGCCGGGACGGCGGAAAACACTGAAGCTTTCTTT. Encoded protein: CASTAGTAENTEAFF.